The 5 T cell receptor beta chains below come from one sample, sequenced in a study of tumor-infiltrating lymphocytes in primary liver carcinoma. Scientists recovered RNA and DNA together from approximately 20-30 mg of unsorted bulk tissue. Researchers generated TCR beta cDNA from roughly 500 ng of total RNA, relying on a constant-region primer. The TCR beta library was amplified through three nested multiplex PCR rounds in a modified ARM-PCR procedure. In the first two PCR rounds, TRBV1-TRBV30 forward primers were paired with a C-beta reverse primer, and each round lasted roughly 9 cycles. TCRdb re-called the multiplex PCR reads through MiXCR, storing one row per CDR3 protein. The repertoire has 60,000 or so distinct CDR3 sequences, approximately 70% of them found once; the top ten carry roughly three fifths. The source material was liver tumor tissue from sampling region 2. The sample's subset: tumor region T2, inferior pole. These receptors came from a man aged 35-49 years with primary liver carcinoma and hepatitis B virus infection.

About this clonotype: A much larger clone differs by one base, so this may be a read error. Because the CDR3 is missing its conserved closing phenylalanine or tryptophan, this is likely a read error. This chain connects TRBV11-1 to TRBJ2-7, with D tentatively TRBD1 (5 bases). V gave up 6 bases and J gave up 5 bases, with 14 bases separating them. CDR1 and CDR2 (germline): SGHAT, FQDESV (reference sequence). The CDR3 consists of 13 residues. In DNA form, the CDR3 reads TGTGCCAGCAGGGAAGACAGTGGGGACGAGCAGTACTTA. It codes for CASREDSGDEQYL.

This clonotype was found a few times. Being one base from a much bigger clone, this may be a read error. The V call is TRBV4-1, the J call TRBJ2-1; no firm D call. Per germline, CDR1 MGHRA and CDR2 YSYEKL. The CDR3 extends over 14 amino acids. CDR3 sequence: CASGQGLAINEQFF. The DNA of the CDR3 is TGCGCCAGCGGCCAAGGGCTGGCCATTAATGAGCAGTTCTTC.

V and J are TRBV6-6 and TRBJ2-5; maybe TRBD2 (5 bases). The CDR3 has 16 amino acids. V was clipped by 5 bases and J by 1 base, with 17 bases between them. CDR1 and CDR2 from the germline V gene are MNHNY and SVGAGI (reference sequence). Here the CDR3 reads CASSTPRGPPQETQYF. DNA for the CDR3: TGTGCCAGCAGTACCCCCAGAGGGCCGCCCCAAGAGACCCAGTACTTC.

This clonotype was picked up one time. Mismatch with germline at one junction end may stem from a read error. This sequence joins TRBV5-1 and TRBJ2-3; 9 bases are a match to TRBD1. This CDR3 has 14 residues. Per germline, CDR1 SGHRS and CDR2 YFSETQ. In DNA, the CDR3 is TGCGCCAGCATCTTGGGACAGGGTACAGATACGCAGTGTTTT. Translating gives CASILGQGTDTQCF.

The CDR3 region has the DNA TGTGCCAGCGGGGTCTCTAGCGATTCCCCCACAGATACGCAGTATTTT. Amino acids: CASGVSSDSPTDTQYF. The gene calls are TRBV6-1 and TRBJ2-3, with a possible D match to TRBD2 (6 bases). Germline lookup yields CDR1 MNHNS and CDR2 SASEGT. V lost 8 bases and J 2 bases, leaving 20 bases between the germline ends. CDR3 length: 16 amino acids.